This TCR beta chain came from a study of T-cell memory formation after mild COVID-19. Broader study findings: Second-wave clones reaching peak frequency on day 37 lacked confirmed SARS-CoV-2 specificity. Clones that contracted from day 15 to 85 had balanced CD4/CD8; later expanders were CD4+ biased. There were some responding clones in pre-infection memory, which suggested that cross-reactive memory had joined.

Constant-segment primers were used for 5'RACE, and the resulting TCR alpha and TCR beta cDNA libraries carried sample barcodes and UMIs. TCRdb fed the 5' RACE reads into MiXCR, producing one record per CDR3 protein. Of approximately 450,000 distinct CDR3 sequences listed, around a sixth are singletons. The CDR3 spans 12 residues. Germline V gene data show CDR1 as SGHDN and CDR2 as FVKESK. V was clipped by 4 bases and J by 8 bases, with 11 bases between them. The table lists this clonotype with many counts. What it recognizes is unknown. This clonotype was obtained from an adult woman who had mild COVID-19 (a few samples of this study predate the infection). Cell type and time point are not known. The chain is built from TRBV14 and TRBJ1-2; D is ambiguous. The sequencing sample was made of PBMCs or a T cell subset sorted from them (not recorded which). The CDR3 DNA follows: TGTGCCAGCAGCCCCTGGGGTGGCGGCTACACCTTC. Its protein product is CASSPWGGGYTF.